The rows below give T cell receptor beta chains drawn from one sample of a study of T-cell memory formation after mild COVID-19. TCRdb called the 5' RACE reads again in MiXCR, with one record for every CDR3 protein. The sample has around 320,000 distinct CDR3 sequences; approximately 19% are singletons. Sample: PBMCs or a T cell subset sorted from them (not recorded which). The receptors derive from a man younger than 35 who had mild COVID-19 (a few samples of this study predate the infection). Cell type and time point are not known. CDR3s include the opening cysteine and the closing phenylalanine or tryptophan. The order of the fields is J gene, clone size, V gene, D gene, CDR3 protein, CDR3 DNA. D genes are given only for firm matches. Part of the rows lack a size; the others show once, few, many or a class for expanded clones.

J: TRBJ1-4
size: few
V: TRBV6-2/TRBV6-3
D: -
CDR3: CASKWEGYEKLFF
DNA: TGTGCCAGCAAATGGGAGGGGTACGAAAAACTGTTTTTT

J: TRBJ2-1
size: few
V: TRBV4-3
D: -
CDR3: CASSQGLGGGGYNEQFF
DNA: TGCGCCAGCAGCCAAGGGTTAGGCGGGGGCGGATACAATGAGCAGTTCTTC

J: TRBJ2-7
size: many
V: TRBV5-1
D: TRBD2
CDR3: CASSILTSVDYEQYF
DNA: TGCGCCAGCAGCATATTGACTAGCGTCGACTACGAGCAGTACTTC

J: TRBJ1-2
size: few
V: TRBV27
D: -
CDR3: CASSTRVNYGYTF
DNA: TGTGCCAGCAGTACCAGGGTTAACTATGGCTACACCTTC

J: TRBJ1-2
size: -
V: TRBV2
D: -
CDR3: CASSEAVAGYGYTF
DNA: TGTGCCAGCAGTGAAGCAGTGGCAGGCTATGGCTACACCTTC

J: TRBJ2-1
size: few
V: TRBV29-1
D: -
CDR3: CSVDVIRNEQFF
DNA: TGCAGCGTTGATGTTATTCGGAATGAGCAGTTCTTC

J: TRBJ2-7
size: -
V: TRBV6-5
D: -
CDR3: CASSYLSDHYEQYF
DNA: TGTGCCAGCAGTTACCTATCAGACCACTACGAGCAGTACTTC

J: TRBJ1-1
size: few
V: TRBV29-1
D: -
CDR3: CSVGTTLAGPEAFF
DNA: TGCAGCGTGGGTACAACATTAGCGGGGCCTGAAGCTTTCTTT

J: TRBJ2-7
size: -
V: TRBV20-1
D: -
CDR3: CSAYRLLGEQYF
DNA: TGCAGTGCCTACCGTCTCCTGGGCGAGCAGTACTTC

J: TRBJ1-2
size: -
V: TRBV12-3/TRBV12-4
D: TRBD1
CDR3: CASSGGTVSYGYTF
DNA: TGTGCCAGCAGTGGGGGGACAGTTTCCTATGGCTACACCTTC

J: TRBJ1-2
size: -
V: TRBV6-6
D: -
CDR3: CASILGRNYGYTF
DNA: TGTGCCAGCATCTTGGGGCGTAACTATGGCTACACCTTC

J: TRBJ1-6
size: few
V: TRBV4-3
D: -
CDR3: CASSQVAGSSYNSPLHF
DNA: TGCGCCAGCAGCCAAGTGGCGGGGAGCTCCTATAATTCACCCCTCCACTTT

J: TRBJ1-6
size: -
V: TRBV5-1
D: -
CDR3: CASSLAALDSPLHF
DNA: TGCGCCAGCAGCTTAGCAGCCCTGGATTCACCCCTCCACTTT

J: TRBJ2-4
size: -
V: TRBV29-1
D: -
CDR3: CSVIDSFEIQNIQYF
DNA: TGCAGCGTTATCGACAGTTTCGAGATCCAAAACATTCAGTACTTC

J: TRBJ1-3
size: few
V: TRBV3-1
D: TRBD1
CDR3: CASSQSGTETIYF
DNA: TGTGCCAGCAGCCAATCTGGGACAGAGACCATATATTTT

J: TRBJ1-1
size: few
V: TRBV2
D: -
CDR3: CASSGDKNTEAFF
DNA: TGTGCCAGCAGTGGGGACAAGAACACTGAAGCTTTCTTT

J: TRBJ2-5
size: -
V: TRBV5-4
D: TRBD2
CDR3: CASSPGKLAGDQETQYF
DNA: TGTGCCAGCAGTCCGGGGAAGCTAGCGGGGGACCAAGAGACCCAGTACTTC

J: TRBJ2-5
size: -
V: TRBV5-1
D: TRBD2
CDR3: CASSLAGLDPQETQYF
DNA: TGCGCCAGCAGCTTGGCCGGACTAGATCCCCAAGAGACCCAGTACTTC

J: TRBJ1-5
size: -
V: TRBV12-3/TRBV12-4
D: TRBD1
CDR3: CASSPTGGGQPQHF
DNA: TGTGCCAGCAGTCCCACAGGGGGCGGACAGCCCCAGCATTTT

J: TRBJ2-7
size: -
V: TRBV7-8
D: -
CDR3: CASSPLGLHEQYF
DNA: TGTGCCAGCAGCCCGTTGGGTCTCCACGAGCAGTACTTC

J: TRBJ2-1
size: few
V: TRBV7-8
D: -
CDR3: CASSAGGGGPQFF
DNA: TGTGCCAGCAGCGCCGGAGGGGGGGGGCCGCAGTTCTTC

J: TRBJ2-1
size: -
V: TRBV12-3/TRBV12-4
D: -
CDR3: CASSFRGLYNEQFF
DNA: TGTGCCAGCAGTTTCAGGGGCCTCTACAATGAGCAGTTCTTC

J: TRBJ1-1
size: few
V: TRBV11-2
D: -
CDR3: CASSLSGFEAFF
DNA: TGTGCCAGCAGCTTATCCGGATTTGAAGCTTTCTTT

J: TRBJ2-1
size: -
V: TRBV9
D: -
CDR3: CASSVGGGMEQFF
DNA: TGTGCCAGCAGCGTAGGCGGGGGCATGGAGCAGTTCTTC

J: TRBJ2-7
size: -
V: TRBV6-6
D: -
CDR3: CASSQGWPYEQYF
DNA: TGTGCCAGCAGCCAGGGGTGGCCCTACGAGCAGTACTTC

J: TRBJ2-3
size: few
V: TRBV28
D: TRBD1
CDR3: CASSRDRGSQYF
DNA: TGTGCCAGCAGTCGGGACAGGGGATCGCAGTATTTT

J: TRBJ2-5
size: -
V: TRBV28
D: TRBD2
CDR3: CASSSRGLAEETQYF
DNA: TGTGCCAGCAGTTCCCGTGGACTAGCGGAAGAGACCCAGTACTTC

J: TRBJ1-1
size: -
V: TRBV29-1
D: TRBD1
CDR3: CSVEDPSGRGRSTEAFF
DNA: TGCAGCGTTGAAGATCCATCGGGTAGGGGGCGAAGCACTGAAGCTTTCTTT

J: TRBJ1-2
size: few
V: TRBV7-9
D: TRBD1
CDR3: CASSRGTVTANYGYTF
DNA: TGTGCCAGCAGCCGAGGGACAGTTACCGCTAACTATGGCTACACCTTC